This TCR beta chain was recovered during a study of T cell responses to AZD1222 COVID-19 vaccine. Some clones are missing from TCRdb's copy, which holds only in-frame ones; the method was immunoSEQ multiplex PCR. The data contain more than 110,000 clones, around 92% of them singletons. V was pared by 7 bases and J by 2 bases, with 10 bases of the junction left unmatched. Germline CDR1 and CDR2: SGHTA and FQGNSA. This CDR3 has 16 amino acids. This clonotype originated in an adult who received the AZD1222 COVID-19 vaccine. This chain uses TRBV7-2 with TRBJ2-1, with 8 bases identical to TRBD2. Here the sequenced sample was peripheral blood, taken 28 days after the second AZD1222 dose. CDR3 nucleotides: TGTGCCAGCACCTCCGCGGGAGGCCAAGCCTACAATGAGCAGTTCTTC. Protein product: CASTSAGGQAYNEQFF. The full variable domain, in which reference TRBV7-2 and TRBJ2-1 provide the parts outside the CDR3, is GAGVSQSPSNKVTEKGKDVELRCDPISGHTALYWYRQSLGQGLEFLIYFQGNSAPDKSGLPSDRFSAERTGGSVSTLTIQRTQQEDSAVYLCASTSAGGQAYNEQFFGPGTRLTVL.